The clone carrying this T cell receptor (beta chain) was counted only a few times. Antigen specificity is unknown. TCRdb re-called the 5' RACE reads with MiXCR, one entry per CDR3 protein. The data contain more than 650,000 distinct CDR3 sequences, around 11% of them singletons. The data originate from a study of CD8 T cells in ankylosing spondylitis. The CDR3 loop spans 15 amino acids. From germline, CDR1 is DFQATT and CDR2 SNEGSKA (reference sequence). J was trimmed by 2 bases and V by 5 bases; bases with no gene match: 5. Broader study findings: Disease-linked clones bore a CD8+ phenotype and were relatively rare in peripheral blood. Blood from ankylosing spondylitis patients appeared to carry a characteristic roughly eight-variant TCR beta motif. The clones that were linked to disease were reported to be significantly enriched in matched synovial fluid samples from ankylosing spondylitis patients.

Sample: blood, either unsorted or a sorted T cell fraction (not recorded which). This sequence was found in a male donor with ankylosing spondylitis. This rearrangement joins TRBV20-1 to TRBJ2-3, with TRBD2 matching over 12 bases. The CDR3 spells CSAPRTSGATDTQYF. CDR3 bases: TGCAGTGCTCCAAGGACTAGCGGGGCCACAGATACGCAGTATTTT.